The source of this TCR beta chain is a study of T cell changes during pregnancy in multiple sclerosis. The data were produced by immunoSEQ multiplex PCR, yet TCRdb's version contains in-frame clones alone and is incomplete. The repertoire consists of 100,000 or so clones, with approximately 94% occurring once and the leading ten covering about 0.9%. The germline V gene has CDR1 SGDLS and CDR2 YYNGEE. This CDR3 region has 14 residues. Trimming at V came to 7 bases and at J to 4 bases, leaving 6 bases not matched to a gene. This sequence originates from a female donor with multiple sclerosis, enrolled in a pregnancy study. The chain carries TRBV9 and TRBJ2-1; TRBD2 aligns across 9 bases. The sample here was peripheral blood, taken before pregnancy. CDR3 sequence (DNA): TGTGCCAGCGCCGGGACTAGCAGGTACAATGAGCAGTTCTTC. Its protein product is CASAGTSRYNEQFF.